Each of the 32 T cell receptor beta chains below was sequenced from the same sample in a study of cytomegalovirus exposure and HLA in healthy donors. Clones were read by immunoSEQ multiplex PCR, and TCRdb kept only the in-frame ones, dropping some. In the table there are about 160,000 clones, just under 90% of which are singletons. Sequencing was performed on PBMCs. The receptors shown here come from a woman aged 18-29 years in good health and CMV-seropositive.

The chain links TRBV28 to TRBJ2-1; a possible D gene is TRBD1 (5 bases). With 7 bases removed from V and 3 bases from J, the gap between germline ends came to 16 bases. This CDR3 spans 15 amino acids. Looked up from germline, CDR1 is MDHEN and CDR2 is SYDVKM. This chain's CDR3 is CASTSRRGFYNEQFF. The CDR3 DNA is TGTGCCAGCACATCCCGAAGGGGCTTCTACAATGAGCAGTTCTTC.

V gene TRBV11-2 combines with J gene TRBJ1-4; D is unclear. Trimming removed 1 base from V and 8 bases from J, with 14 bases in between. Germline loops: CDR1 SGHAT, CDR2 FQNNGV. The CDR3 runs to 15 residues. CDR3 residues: CASSLAGGGYEKLFF. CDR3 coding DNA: TGTGCCAGCAGCTTAGCGGGTGGAGGGTACGAAAAACTGTTTTTT.

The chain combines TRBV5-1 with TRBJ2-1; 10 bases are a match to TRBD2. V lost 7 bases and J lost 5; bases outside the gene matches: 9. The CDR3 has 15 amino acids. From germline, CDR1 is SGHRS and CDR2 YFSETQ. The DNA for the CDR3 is TGCGCCAGCCGCCCCGCTAGCGGGAGCCACAATGAGCAGTTCTTC. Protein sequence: CASRPASGSHNEQFF. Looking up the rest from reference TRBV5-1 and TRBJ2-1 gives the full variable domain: KAGVTQTPRYLIKTRGQQVTLSCSPISGHRSVSWYQQTPGQGLQFLFEYFSETQRNKGNFPGRFSGRQFSNSRSEMNVSTLELGDSALYLCASRPASGSHNEQFFGPGTRLTVL.

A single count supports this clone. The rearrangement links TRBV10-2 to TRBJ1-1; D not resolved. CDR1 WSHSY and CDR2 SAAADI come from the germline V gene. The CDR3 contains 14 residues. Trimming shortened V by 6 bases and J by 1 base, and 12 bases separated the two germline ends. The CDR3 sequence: CASRRGEGNTEAFF. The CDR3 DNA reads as TGCGCCAGCAGGCGGGGAGAGGGGAACACTGAAGCTTTCTTT.

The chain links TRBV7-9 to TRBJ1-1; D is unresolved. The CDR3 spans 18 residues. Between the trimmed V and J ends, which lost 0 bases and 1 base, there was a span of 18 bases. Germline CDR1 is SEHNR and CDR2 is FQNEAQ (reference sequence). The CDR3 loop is CASSLAGRAGLGNTEAFF. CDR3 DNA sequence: TGTGCCAGCAGCTTAGCGGGGAGGGCGGGCCTCGGGAACACTGAAGCTTTCTTT.

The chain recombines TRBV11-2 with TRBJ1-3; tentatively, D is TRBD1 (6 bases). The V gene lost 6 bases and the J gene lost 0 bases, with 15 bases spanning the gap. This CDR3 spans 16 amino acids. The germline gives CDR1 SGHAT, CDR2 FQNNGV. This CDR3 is CASRALDRVSGNTIYF. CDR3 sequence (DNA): TGTGCCAGCAGGGCCTTGGACAGAGTCTCTGGAAACACCATATATTTT.

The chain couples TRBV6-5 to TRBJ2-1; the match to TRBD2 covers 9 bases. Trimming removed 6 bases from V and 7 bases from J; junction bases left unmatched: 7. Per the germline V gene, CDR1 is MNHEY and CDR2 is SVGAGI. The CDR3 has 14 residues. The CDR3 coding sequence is TGTGCCAGCAGGGGTAGCGGGAGAGGAAATGAGCAGTTCTTC. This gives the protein CASRGSGRGNEQFF.

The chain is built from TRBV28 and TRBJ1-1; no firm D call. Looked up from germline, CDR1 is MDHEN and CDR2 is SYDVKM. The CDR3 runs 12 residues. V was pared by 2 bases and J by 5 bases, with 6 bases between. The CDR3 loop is CASSLRVTEAFF. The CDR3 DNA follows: TGTGCCAGCAGTTTACGGGTGACTGAAGCTTTCTTT.

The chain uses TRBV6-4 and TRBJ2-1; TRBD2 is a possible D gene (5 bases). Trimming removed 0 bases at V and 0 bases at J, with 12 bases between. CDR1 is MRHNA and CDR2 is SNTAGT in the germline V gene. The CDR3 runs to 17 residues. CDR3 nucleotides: TGTGCCAGCAGTGACTCATTTGCTAGCACCTCCTACAATGAGCAGTTCTTC. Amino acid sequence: CASSDSFASTSYNEQFF.

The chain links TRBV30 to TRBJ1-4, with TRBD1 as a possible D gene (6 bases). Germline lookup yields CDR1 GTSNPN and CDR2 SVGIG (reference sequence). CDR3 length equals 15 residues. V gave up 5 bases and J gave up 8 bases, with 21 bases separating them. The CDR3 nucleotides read TGTGCCTGGCACGTCCCAGGGAACAGGGACGAAAAACTGTTTTTT. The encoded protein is CAWHVPGNRDEKLFF.

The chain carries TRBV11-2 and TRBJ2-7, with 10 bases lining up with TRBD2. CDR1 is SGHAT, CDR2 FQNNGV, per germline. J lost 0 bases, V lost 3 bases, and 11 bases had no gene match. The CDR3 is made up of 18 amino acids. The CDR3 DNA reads TGTGCCAGCAGCTTCCACCTCCCCGGGACTAGCGTCTCCTACGAGCAGTACTTC. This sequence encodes CASSFHLPGTSVSYEQYF.

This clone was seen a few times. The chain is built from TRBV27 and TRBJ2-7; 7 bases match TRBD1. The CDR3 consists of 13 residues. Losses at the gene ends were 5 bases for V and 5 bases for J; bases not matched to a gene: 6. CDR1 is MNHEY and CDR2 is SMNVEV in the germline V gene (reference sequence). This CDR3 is CASSHRDSHEQYF. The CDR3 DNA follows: TGTGCCAGCAGTCATAGGGACAGCCACGAGCAGTACTTC.

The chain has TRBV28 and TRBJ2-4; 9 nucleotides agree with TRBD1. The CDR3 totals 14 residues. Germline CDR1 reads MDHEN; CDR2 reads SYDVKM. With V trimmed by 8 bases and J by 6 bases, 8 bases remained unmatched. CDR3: CASGMGQGRNIQYF. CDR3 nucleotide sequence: TGTGCCAGCGGAATGGGACAGGGTAGAAACATTCAGTACTTC.

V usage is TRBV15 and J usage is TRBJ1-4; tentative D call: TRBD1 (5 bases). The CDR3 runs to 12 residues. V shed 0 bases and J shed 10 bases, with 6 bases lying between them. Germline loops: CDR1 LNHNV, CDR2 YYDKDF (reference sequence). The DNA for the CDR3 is TGTGCCACCAGCAGAGATCAGGGAAAACTGTTTTTT. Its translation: CATSRDQGKLFF.

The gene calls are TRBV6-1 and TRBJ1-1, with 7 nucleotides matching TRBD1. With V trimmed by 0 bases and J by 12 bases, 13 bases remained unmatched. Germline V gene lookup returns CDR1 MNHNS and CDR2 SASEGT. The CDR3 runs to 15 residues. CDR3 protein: CASSEALGTAYKTFF. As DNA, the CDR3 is TGTGCCAGCAGTGAAGCGCTGGGGACAGCTTACAAAACTTTCTTT.

The CDR3 is CASSLKTSGATDTQYF. CDR3 sequence (DNA): TGTGCCAGCAGTTTAAAGACTAGTGGGGCCACAGATACGCAGTATTTT. The chain has TRBV27 and TRBJ2-3; a weak D match, TRBD2 (6 bases). The CDR3 loop spans 16 amino acids. The germline CDR1 and CDR2 sequences are MNHEY and SMNVEV (reference sequence). V lost 2 bases and J lost 2, with 14 bases in between.

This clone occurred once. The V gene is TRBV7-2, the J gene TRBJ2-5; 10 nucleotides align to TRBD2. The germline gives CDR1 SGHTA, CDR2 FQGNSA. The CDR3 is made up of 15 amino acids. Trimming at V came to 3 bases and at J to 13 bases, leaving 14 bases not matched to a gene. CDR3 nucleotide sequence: TGTGCCAGCAGCTTCGGGGGAATAGCGGGAGGTTCTCCGTACTTC. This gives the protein CASSFGGIAGGSPYF. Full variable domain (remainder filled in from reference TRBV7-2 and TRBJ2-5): GAGVSQSPSNKVTEKGKDVELRCDPISGHTALYWYRQSLGQGLEFLIYFQGNSAPDKSGLPSDRFSAERTGGSVSTLTIQRTQQEDSAVYLCASSFGGIAGGSPYFGPGTRLLVL.

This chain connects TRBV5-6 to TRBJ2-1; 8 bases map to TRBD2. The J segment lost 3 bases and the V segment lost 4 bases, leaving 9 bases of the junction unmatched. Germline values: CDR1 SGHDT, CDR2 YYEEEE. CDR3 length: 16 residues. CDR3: CASSPLTGGVYNEQFF. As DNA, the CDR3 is TGTGCCAGCAGCCCCCTCACGGGAGGGGTCTACAATGAGCAGTTCTTC. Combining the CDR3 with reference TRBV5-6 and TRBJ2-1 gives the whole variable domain DAGVTQSPTHLIKTRGQQVTLRCSPKSGHDTVSWYQQALGQGPQFIFQYYEEEERQRGNFPDRFSGHQFPNYSSELNVNALLLGDSALYLCASSPLTGGVYNEQFFGPGTRLTVL.

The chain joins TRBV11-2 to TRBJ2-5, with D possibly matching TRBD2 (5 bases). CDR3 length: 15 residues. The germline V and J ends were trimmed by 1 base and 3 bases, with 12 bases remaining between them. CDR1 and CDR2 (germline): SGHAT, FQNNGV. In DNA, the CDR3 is TGTGCCAGCAGCTTAGTACTAGACTTTAAAGAGACCCAGTACTTC. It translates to CASSLVLDFKETQYF.

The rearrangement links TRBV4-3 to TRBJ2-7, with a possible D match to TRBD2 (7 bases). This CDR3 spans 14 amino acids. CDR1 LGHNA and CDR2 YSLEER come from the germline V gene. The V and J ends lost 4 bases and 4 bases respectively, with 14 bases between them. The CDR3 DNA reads TGCGCCAGCAGCCTTCGGAGGGGGGGATACGAGCAGTACTTC. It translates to CASSLRRGGYEQYF.

This CDR3 is CASSYGLAVAKNIQYF. The CDR3 region has the DNA TGTGCCAGCAGTTATGGGCTAGCAGTAGCCAAAAACATTCAGTACTTC. This sequence joins TRBV6-6 and TRBJ2-4; TRBD2 is a possible D gene (5 bases). The CDR3 consists of 16 residues. V gave up 3 bases and J gave up 0 bases, with 12 bases separating them. Germline V gene lookup returns CDR1 MNHNY and CDR2 SVGAGI (reference sequence).

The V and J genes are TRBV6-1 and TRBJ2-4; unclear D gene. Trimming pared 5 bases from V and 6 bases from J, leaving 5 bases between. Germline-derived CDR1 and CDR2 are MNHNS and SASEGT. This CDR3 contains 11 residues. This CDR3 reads CASSPSNIQYF. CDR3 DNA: TGTGCCAGCAGTCCCTCAAACATTCAGTACTTC.

The CDR3, as DNA: TGTGCCAGCAGCTTAGATTGGGGACAGGGGAGGGCCCAGTACTTC. Translation: CASSLDWGQGRAQYF. The rearrangement joins TRBV11-2 to TRBJ2-5; TRBD1 matches at 10 bases. Germline lookup yields CDR1 SGHAT and CDR2 FQNNGV. V gave up 0 bases and J gave up 9 bases; unmatched junction bases: 7. This CDR3 contains 15 residues.

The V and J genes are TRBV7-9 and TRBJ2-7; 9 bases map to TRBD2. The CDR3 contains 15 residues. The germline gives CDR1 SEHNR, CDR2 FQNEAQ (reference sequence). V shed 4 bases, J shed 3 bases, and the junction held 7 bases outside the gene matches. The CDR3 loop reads CASSSTLLAGYEQYF. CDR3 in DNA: TGTGCCAGCAGCTCGACCCTACTAGCGGGCTACGAGCAGTACTTC.

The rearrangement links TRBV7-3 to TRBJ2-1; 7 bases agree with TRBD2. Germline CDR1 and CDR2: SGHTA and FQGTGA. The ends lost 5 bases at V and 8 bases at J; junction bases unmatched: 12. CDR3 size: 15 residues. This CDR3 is CASSLGLDSRDEQFF. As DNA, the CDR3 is TGTGCCAGCAGCCTTGGACTAGATTCTAGGGATGAGCAGTTCTTC.

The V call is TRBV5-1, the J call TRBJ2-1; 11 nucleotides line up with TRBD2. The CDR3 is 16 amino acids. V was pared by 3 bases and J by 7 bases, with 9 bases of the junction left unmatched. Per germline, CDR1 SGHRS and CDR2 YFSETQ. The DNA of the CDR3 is TGCGCCAGCAGCTCCGATCCTAGCGGGAGGTTTAATGAGCAGTTCTTC. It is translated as CASSSDPSGRFNEQFF. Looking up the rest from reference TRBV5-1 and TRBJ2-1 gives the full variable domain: KAGVTQTPRYLIKTRGQQVTLSCSPISGHRSVSWYQQTPGQGLQFLFEYFSETQRNKGNFPGRFSGRQFSNSRSEMNVSTLELGDSALYLCASSSDPSGRFNEQFFGPGTRLTVL.

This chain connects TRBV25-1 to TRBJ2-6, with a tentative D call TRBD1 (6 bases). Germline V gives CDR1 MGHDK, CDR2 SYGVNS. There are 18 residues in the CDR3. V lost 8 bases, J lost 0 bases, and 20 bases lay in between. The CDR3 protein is CASRPLRDNRSGANVLTF. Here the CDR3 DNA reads TGTGCCAGCCGTCCTCTTCGGGACAACCGCTCTGGGGCCAACGTCCTGACTTTC.

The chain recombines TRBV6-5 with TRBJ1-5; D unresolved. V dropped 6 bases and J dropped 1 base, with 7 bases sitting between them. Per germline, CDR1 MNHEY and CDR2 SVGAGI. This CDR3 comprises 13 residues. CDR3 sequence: CASRERSNQPQHF. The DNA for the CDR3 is TGTGCCAGCAGGGAGAGAAGCAATCAGCCCCAGCATTTT.

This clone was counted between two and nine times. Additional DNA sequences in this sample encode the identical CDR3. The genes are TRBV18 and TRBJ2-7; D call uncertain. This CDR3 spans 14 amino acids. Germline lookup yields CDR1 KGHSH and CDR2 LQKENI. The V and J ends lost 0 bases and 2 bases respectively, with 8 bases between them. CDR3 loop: CASSPPSQTYEQYF. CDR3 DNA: TGTGCCAGCTCACCACCTAGCCAGACCTACGAGCAGTACTTC.

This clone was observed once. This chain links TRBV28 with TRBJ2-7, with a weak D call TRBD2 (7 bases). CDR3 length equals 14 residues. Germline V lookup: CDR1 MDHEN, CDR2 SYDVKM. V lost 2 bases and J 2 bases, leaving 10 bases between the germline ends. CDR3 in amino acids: CASSLMGGPYEQYF. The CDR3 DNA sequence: TGTGCCAGCAGTTTAATGGGGGGGCCCTACGAGCAGTACTTC.

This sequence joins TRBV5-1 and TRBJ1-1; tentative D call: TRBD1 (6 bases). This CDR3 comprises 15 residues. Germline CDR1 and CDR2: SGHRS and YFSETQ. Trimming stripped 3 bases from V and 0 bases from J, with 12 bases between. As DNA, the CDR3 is TGCGCCAGCAGCTCTAGGGCAGGGGTGAACACTGAAGCTTTCTTT. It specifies CASSSRAGVNTEAFF.

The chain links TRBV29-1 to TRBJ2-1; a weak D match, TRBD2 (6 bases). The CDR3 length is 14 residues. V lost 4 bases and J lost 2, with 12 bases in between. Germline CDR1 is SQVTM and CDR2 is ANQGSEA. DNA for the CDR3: TGCAGCGTTGGGAGGGAGGTCCCCTACAATGAGCAGTTCTTC. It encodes CSVGREVPYNEQFF.